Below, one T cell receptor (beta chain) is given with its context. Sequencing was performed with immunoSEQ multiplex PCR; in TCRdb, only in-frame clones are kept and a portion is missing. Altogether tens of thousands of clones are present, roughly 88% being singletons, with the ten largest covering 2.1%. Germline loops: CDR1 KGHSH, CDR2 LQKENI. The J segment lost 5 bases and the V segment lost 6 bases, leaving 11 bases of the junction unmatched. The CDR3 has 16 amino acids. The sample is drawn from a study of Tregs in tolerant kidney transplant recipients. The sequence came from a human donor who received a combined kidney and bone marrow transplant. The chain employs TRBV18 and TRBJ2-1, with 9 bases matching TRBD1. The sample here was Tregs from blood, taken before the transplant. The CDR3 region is CASSQDRDRVHNEQFF. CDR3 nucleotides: TGTGCCAGCTCGCAGGACCGGGACAGGGTACACAATGAGCAGTTCTTC.